These T cell receptor beta chains were read from a single sample in a study of T-cell memory formation after mild COVID-19. One entry per CDR3 protein, called by TCRdb with MiXCR from the 5' RACE reads. The profile shows 250,000 or so distinct CDR3 sequences, more than 15% of them singletons. Sequenced input: PBMCs or a T cell subset sorted from them (not recorded which). Source of these receptors: a man between 18 and 35 years old who had mild COVID-19 (a few samples of this study predate the infection). Cell type and time point are not known. Each CDR3 is given with its conserved first and last residue. A D gene is named only where the DNA matches it firmly.

TRBD1 | TRBJ1-4 | 14 | TRBV12-3/TRBV12-4 | CASSLRQGDEKLFF
TRBD2 | TRBJ2-5 | 15 | TRBV11-2 | CASSSISGGGETQYF
TRBD1 | TRBJ2-7 | 14 | TRBV4-3 | CASSPRGGGYEQYF
TRBD2 | TRBJ2-3 | 15 | TRBV10-3 | CATSLAGSAVDTQYF
NA | TRBJ2-1 | 14 | TRBV11-3 | CASSFGSGGYGQFF
TRBD1 | TRBJ2-1 | 16 | TRBV4-1 | CASSQVGRGRFNEQFF
TRBD2 | TRBJ2-7 | 14 | TRBV18 | CASSPTSGDSEQYF
NA | TRBJ1-4 | 13 | TRBV19 | CASQDRASEKLFF
NA | TRBJ1-5 | 14 | TRBV6-5 | CASSPGRAEGPQHF
NA | TRBJ2-2 | 15 | TRBV12-3/TRBV12-4 | CASSAIGQIAGELFF
TRBD1 | TRBJ2-1 | 14 | TRBV5-1 | CASSTGQGHNEQFF
TRBD1 | TRBJ2-4 | 12 | TRBV6-5 | CAIADRGGIQYF
TRBD1 | TRBJ2-7 | 15 | TRBV19 | CASSMETGGSYEQYF
NA | TRBJ1-1 | 13 | TRBV24-1 | CATGDGEGTEAFF
NA | TRBJ2-1 | 13 | TRBV3-1 | CASRQPSGNEQFF
TRBD1 | TRBJ1-3 | 15 | TRBV27 | CASKPGGYSGNTIYF
TRBD1 | TRBJ2-7 | 13 | TRBV12-3/TRBV12-4 | CASRRTGPYEQYF
NA | TRBJ1-2 | 13 | TRBV3-1 | CASSPDTGYGYTF
TRBD2 | TRBJ2-2 | 14 | TRBV7-7 | CASTPLAGAGELFF
TRBD2 | TRBJ2-2 | 16 | TRBV5-6 | CASSPGTRVNTGELFF
NA | TRBJ2-3 | 16 | TRBV4-1 | CASSQDPWGSADTQYF
NA | TRBJ2-2 | 14 | TRBV12-3/TRBV12-4 | CASRTTKYTGELFF
NA | TRBJ1-6 | 14 | TRBV18 | CASSYVSSGSPLHF
NA | TRBJ2-2 | 17 | TRBV19 | CASTPEGLNPWTGELFF
TRBD1 | TRBJ2-7 | 16 | TRBV7-2 | CASSPLIGTGGSEQYF
NA | TRBJ2-3 | 15 | TRBV7-3 | CASSRGASGTDTQYF
TRBD1 | TRBJ2-3 | 11 | TRBV6-6 | CASGTGVTQYF
TRBD1 | TRBJ2-1 | 15 | TRBV6-5 | CASSSSRTGEDEQFF
TRBD1 | TRBJ2-2 | 13 | TRBV4-1 | CASSQGGQGELFF
NA | TRBJ2-2 | 14 | TRBV9 | CASSVDNYPGELFF
NA | TRBJ1-2 | 13 | TRBV5-1 | CASSTDSSYGYTF
NA | TRBJ2-1 | 13 | TRBV5-1 | CASSWGPGNEQFF
TRBD2 | TRBJ2-3 | 17 | TRBV11-1 | CASSSPRLAGQGYTQYF
TRBD2 | TRBJ2-1 | 15 | TRBV11-2 | CASSFSGGRYNEQFF
NA | TRBJ2-1 | 16 | TRBV18 | CASSPPSRGAYNEQFF
NA | TRBJ2-5 | 12 | TRBV10-2 | CASRGGGKTQYF
TRBD2 | TRBJ2-3 | 14 | TRBV10-3 | CAISAAGEGDTQYF
TRBD1 | TRBJ1-3 | 15 | TRBV5-1 | CASSSTGAPGNTIYF
TRBD1 | TRBJ2-1 | 15 | TRBV24-1 | CATSDWGQGGNEQFF
NA | TRBJ1-2 | 12 | TRBV12-3/TRBV12-4 | CASQGRGYGYTF
NA | TRBJ2-3 | 14 | TRBV29-1 | CSVVRTETGDTQYF
TRBD1 | TRBJ2-1 | 15 | TRBV9 | CASSVWGQGYDEQFF
NA | TRBJ2-3 | 16 | TRBV7-6 | CASSLLATGGADTQYF
NA | TRBJ2-6 | 14 | TRBV12-3/TRBV12-4 | CAVTYGYGANVLTF
TRBD1 | TRBJ1-1 | 13 | TRBV6-4 | CASRARGDTEAFF
TRBD1 | TRBJ2-3 | 18 | TRBV4-3 | CASSQFPGQGPDRDTQYF
NA | TRBJ2-3 | 13 | TRBV19 | CASGLIFTDTQYF
NA | TRBJ1-1 | 13 | TRBV12-3/TRBV12-4 | CASSGGGTSEAFF
TRBD2 | TRBJ2-3 | 14 | TRBV20-1 | CSATSGGFTDTQYF
NA | TRBJ2-6 | 18 | TRBV23-1 | CASSTRAPGCSGANVLTF
NA | TRBJ1-4 | 15 | TRBV4-2 | CASSQETATNEKLFF
NA | TRBJ1-2 | 13 | TRBV6-5 | CASRPDGARGYTF
NA | TRBJ2-7 | 13 | TRBV6-5 | CASSPGFLYEQYF
NA | TRBJ1-2 | 11 | TRBV12-3/TRBV12-4 | CANKQGRGYTF
TRBD2 | TRBJ2-4 | 14 | TRBV6-2/TRBV6-3 | CASRTTSAGDIQYF
NA | TRBJ2-5 | 14 | TRBV7-2 | CASSLEPLAETQYF
TRBD1 | TRBJ1-2 | 13 | TRBV10-3 | CAISETGDHGYTF
NA | TRBJ1-1 | 14 | TRBV4-1 | CATGRAEGGTEAFF